These 15 T cell receptor beta chains were all obtained from the same sample, sequenced in a study of cytomegalovirus exposure and HLA in healthy donors. The PCR ran on 60 Vbeta and 13 Jbeta primers. Assay: immunoSEQ multiplex PCR; the TCRdb copy retains only in-frame clones and omits some. In the table there are 150,000 or so clones, about three quarters of which are singletons. The material sequenced was PBMCs. The receptors were sampled from a man aged 45 to 65 in good health and CMV-seropositive.

This rearrangement joins TRBV19 to TRBJ2-2; a possible D gene is TRBD1 (5 bases). CDR3 length equals 15 residues. The V end lost 2 bases, the J end lost 1 base, and 8 bases lay between the germline ends. Per the germline V gene, CDR1 is LNHDA and CDR2 is SQIVND (reference sequence). The CDR3 reads CASSIRTLNTGELFF. The CDR3 region has the DNA TGTGCCAGTAGTATACGGACACTGAACACCGGGGAGCTGTTTTTT.

CDR3 region: CASAPGAGSQETQYF. The CDR3 nucleotides are TGTGCTAGTGCCCCCGGTGCTGGTTCCCAAGAGACCCAGTACTTC. The chain joins TRBV12-5 to TRBJ2-5; D uncertain. The germline V gene has CDR1 LGHNT and CDR2 FRNRAP. Trimming stripped 7 bases from V and 1 base from J, with 16 bases between. This CDR3 is built from 15 residues.

The chain carries TRBV5-1 and TRBJ2-2, with a tentative D call TRBD2 (5 bases). The germline V and J ends were trimmed by 2 bases and 8 bases, with 13 bases remaining between them. Germline V lookup: CDR1 SGHRS, CDR2 YFSETQ. The length of the CDR3 is 14 residues. CDR3 residues: CASSLGSGSGELFF. DNA for the CDR3: TGCGCCAGCAGCTTAGGGTCGGGATCTGGGGAGCTGTTTTTT.

CDR3: CASGKQGDGYTF. DNA of the CDR3: TGTGCCAGCGGGAAACAGGGGGATGGCTACACCTTC. The rearrangement uses TRBV9 and TRBJ1-2; 8 bases line up with TRBD1. Germline V gives CDR1 SGDLS, CDR2 YYNGEE. CDR3 length: 12 amino acids. Germline trimming cut 7 bases from V and 6 bases from J; bases unmatched to any gene: 5. The full variable domain, completed using reference TRBV9 and TRBJ1-2, is DSGVTQTPKHLITATGQRVTLRCSPRSGDLSVYWYQQSLDQGLQFLIQYYNGEERAKGNILERFSAQQFPDLHSELNLSSLELGDSALYFCASGKQGDGYTFGSGTRLTVV.

The rearrangement uses TRBV4-1 and TRBJ2-1, with a weak D call TRBD1 (6 bases). The V end was cut by 3 bases, the J end by 3 bases, with 18 bases between. Looked up from germline, CDR1 is MGHRA and CDR2 is YSYEKL. The CDR3 covers 17 residues. The CDR3 DNA follows: TGCGCCAGCAGCCACCCCCCCACAGGGCCGGGCTACAATGAGCAGTTCTTC. As protein: CASSHPPTGPGYNEQFF.

This clone was counted a single time. The chain links TRBV7-8 to TRBJ2-2, with D possibly being TRBD1 (5 bases). Germline V gene lookup returns CDR1 SGHVS and CDR2 FQNEAQ. The CDR3 has 16 residues. V lost 5 bases to trimming and J lost 4 bases, with 17 bases between them. The CDR3 nucleotides are TGTGCCAGCAGCACCCCTCTTGACAGAATCACCGGGGAGCTGTTTTTT. Its translation: CASSTPLDRITGELFF.

Regarding this clone: In this CDR3 the conserved last residue, phenylalanine or tryptophan, is missing, so a read error is likely. The limits of the CDR3 on the DNA are not certain, so only TCRdb's listed CDR3 is given. The V and J genes are TRBV5-8 and TRBJ2-7; the D call in the table, TRBD1, was not verified against the DNA. From germline, CDR1 is SGHTS and CDR2 YDEGEE. The CDR3 spans 8 amino acids, including both terminal residues. Here the CDR3 reads CASSFLGH.

This sequence joins TRBV11-2 and TRBJ2-3; the match to TRBD2 covers 7 bases. CDR3 length: 17 amino acids. The trim removed 4 bases at V and 4 bases at J, leaving 14 bases unmatched. Germline-derived CDR1 and CDR2 are SGHAT and FQNNGV. The DNA for the CDR3 is TGTGCCAGCAGCTCCCGACTGACCAGCGGGGTTGCAGATACGCAGTATTTT. Its protein is CASSSRLTSGVADTQYF. Based on the CDR3 plus reference TRBV11-2 and TRBJ2-3, the full variable domain is EAGVAQSPRYKIIEKRQSVAFWCNPISGHATLYWYQQILGQGPKLLIQFQNNGVVDDSQLPKDRFSAERLKGVDSTLKIQPAKLEDSAVYLCASSSRLTSGVADTQYFGPGTRLTVL.

The gene calls are TRBV5-1 and TRBJ1-5, with D tentatively TRBD1 (5 bases). Germline CDR1 SGHRS, CDR2 YFSETQ. The CDR3 consists of 13 residues. V lost 4 bases, J lost 7 bases, and 12 bases lay in between. CDR3 in amino acids: CASSPTAGQPQHF. CDR3 bases: TGCGCCAGCAGCCCGACAGCAGGGCAGCCCCAGCATTTT.

This clone was picked up a small number of times. CDR3 region: CASSKSSGDVDNSPLHF. DNA of the CDR3: TGTGCCAGTAGCAAATCATCGGGGGATGTAGATAATTCACCCCTCCACTTT. V and J are TRBV19 and TRBJ1-6; TRBD1 might be the D (5 bases). Trimming took 6 bases from V and 5 from J, leaving 20 bases between them. Germline-derived CDR1 and CDR2 are LNHDA and SQIVND (reference sequence). This CDR3 contains 17 residues.

The chain uses TRBV30 and TRBJ1-1; D possibly corresponds to TRBD1 (5 bases). V was pared by 5 bases and J by 7 bases, with 8 bases between. Germline-derived CDR1 and CDR2 are GTSNPN and SVGIG (reference sequence). This CDR3 spans 10 amino acids. For the CDR3, the DNA is TGTGCCTGGGCCCAGGGTGAAGCTTTCTTT. As protein: CAWAQGEAFF. The full variable domain, with the rest looked up from reference TRBV30 and TRBJ1-1, is SQTIHQWPATLVQPVGSPLSLECTVEGTSNPNLYWYRQAAGRGLQLLFYSVGIGQISSEVPQNLSASRPQDRQFILSSKKLLLSDSGFYLCAWAQGEAFFGQGTRLTVV.

The chain employs TRBV15 and TRBJ2-1, with 7 bases lining up with TRBD2. Per germline, CDR1 LNHNV and CDR2 YYDKDF (reference sequence). Trimming removed 3 bases from V and 1 base from J; junction bases left unmatched: 6. The CDR3 covers 16 residues. The CDR3 here is CATSRGGAGSYNEQFF. DNA of the CDR3: TGTGCCACCAGCAGGGGGGGAGCGGGGTCCTACAATGAGCAGTTCTTC.

The rearrangement links TRBV10-3 to TRBJ2-7, with a tentative D call TRBD1 (6 bases). Trimming took off 11 bases at V and 1 base at J, with 21 bases between the two ends. This CDR3 comprises 15 residues. Germline lookup yields CDR1 ENHRY and CDR2 SYGVKD. The CDR3 DNA reads TGTGCCTCCCACCCCGGGACATCAAAATCCTACGAGCAGTACGTC. Its translation is CASHPGTSKSYEQYV.

V usage is TRBV5-4 and J usage is TRBJ1-2; no firm D call. The CDR3 has 13 residues. Germline CDR1 SGHNT, CDR2 YYREEE (reference sequence). Deletions cut 0 bases from V and 2 bases from J, with 5 bases between. CDR3 amino acids: CASSLDTNYGYTF. The CDR3 nucleotides are TGTGCCAGCAGCTTGGACACAAACTATGGCTACACCTTC.

The J gene is TRBJ2-2, the V gene TRBV7-9; 7 positions agree with TRBD1. The CDR3 consists of 16 residues. Looked up from germline, CDR1 is SEHNR and CDR2 is FQNEAQ (reference sequence). Germline trimming cut 8 bases from V and 0 bases from J; bases unmatched to any gene: 9. The CDR3 DNA reads as TGTGCCAGCCGAAACCCAGGGGGAACGAACACCGGGGAGCTGTTTTTT. Encoded protein: CASRNPGGTNTGELFF.